This paragraph reports one TCR beta chain. This specimen belongs to a study of blood T cell repertoires in COVID-19. In the study overall: Sample material is recorded as cDNA or gDNA derived from T cells, B-cell-depleted T cells, or PBMCs.

The data were produced by immunoSEQ multiplex PCR, yet TCRdb's version contains in-frame clones alone and is incomplete. The table has a few hundred thousand clones, nearly 90% seen once; the top ten hold about a tenth. Participants were aged about 18 to 90 years, lived in 24 US areas, and enrolled virtually. Participants were placed into cohorts based on the clinical history they reported. Cohort 3 recovery required two negative PCRs, clearance, or symptom resolution. The CDR3 contains 11 residues. Trimming left V 7 bases short and J 0 bases short, with 4 bases between. The germline gives CDR1 MNHEY, CDR2 SVGAGI.

This receptor was identified in a woman in her thirties who had recovered from COVID-19. The sequencing input was PBMCs or T cells enriched from blood (not recorded which). The chain couples TRBV6-5 to TRBJ2-7; D is unresolved. The CDR3: CASTNSYEQYF. The CDR3 DNA reads TGTGCCAGCACCAACTCCTACGAGCAGTACTTC.